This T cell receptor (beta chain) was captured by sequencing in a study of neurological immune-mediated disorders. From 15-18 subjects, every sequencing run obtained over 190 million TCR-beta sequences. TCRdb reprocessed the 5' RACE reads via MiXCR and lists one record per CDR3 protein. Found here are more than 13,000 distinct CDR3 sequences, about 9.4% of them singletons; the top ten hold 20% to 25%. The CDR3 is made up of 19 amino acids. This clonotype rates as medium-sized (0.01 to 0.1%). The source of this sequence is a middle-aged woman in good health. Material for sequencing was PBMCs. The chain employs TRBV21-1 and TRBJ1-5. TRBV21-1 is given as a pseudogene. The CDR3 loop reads CASSNTVGEIRQGNQPQHF. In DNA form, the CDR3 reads TGTGCCAGCAGCAATACTGTTGGCGAGATAAGGCAGGGCAATCAGCCCCAGCATTTT.